One and the same sample provided the 5 T cell receptor beta chains below, sequenced in a study of blood T cell repertoires in COVID-19. TCRdb keeps only in-frame clones here, not all; method: immunoSEQ multiplex PCR. In the table there are approximately 530,000 clones, approximately 91% of which are singletons. The sequenced material came from peripheral blood. The receptors here all came from a woman aged 45 to 65 with COVID-19, enrolled during active disease.

This clone was seen just once. Distinct nucleotide sequences in the sample also encode this CDR3. The chain joins TRBV5-4 to TRBJ2-2; 7 nucleotides line up with TRBD2. The CDR3 totals 16 residues. The germline V gene encodes CDR1 SGHNT and CDR2 YYREEE (reference sequence). With 0 bases clipped from V and 2 bases from J, the junction kept 4 bases outside the gene matches. In DNA form, the CDR3 reads TGTGCCAGCAGCTTGGACCCGGGACTAAACACCGGGGAGCTGTTTTTT. This codes for CASSLDPGLNTGELFF.

The chain employs TRBV23-1 and TRBJ1-5; 8 bases line up with TRBD1. TRBV23-1 is noted as an ORF with a role that remains uncertain. CDR3 length equals 16 residues. Losses at the gene ends were 0 bases for V and 6 bases for J; bases not matched to a gene: 7. CDR3 DNA: TGCGCCAGCAGTCAATCTGAGACAGGGGACCCTCAGCCCCAGCATTTT. Its protein is CASSQSETGDPQPQHF.

The chain joins TRBV6-1 to TRBJ1-5; D is unresolved. Germline CDR1 reads MNHNS; CDR2 reads SASEGT. The CDR3 totals 16 residues. V was cut by 2 bases and J by 4 bases, with 15 bases left in between. CDR3 bases: TGTGCCAGCAGTGAAAAACCCTCGGTTCGGAATCAGCCCCAGCATTTT. This encodes CASSEKPSVRNQPQHF.

This rearrangement joins TRBV21-1 to TRBJ1-5; TRBD1, the D gene given by the table, was not confirmed from the DNA. TRBV21-1 is annotated as a pseudogene. The CDR3 has 21 residues. As DNA, the CDR3 is TGTGCCAGCAGTTATAAAAATGGGGCATATCCCCATGGCCGTAGCAATCAGCCCCAGCATTTT. Residues: CASSYKNGAYPHGRSNQPQHF.

The J gene is TRBJ1-4, the V gene TRBV7-8; D gene uncertain. Germline-derived CDR1 and CDR2 are SGHVS and FQNEAQ. This CDR3 contains 13 residues. Deletions cut 3 bases from V and 3 bases from J, with 5 bases between. The CDR3 loop reads CASSFSANEKLFF. The CDR3 DNA reads as TGTGCCAGCAGCTTTAGTGCTAATGAAAAACTGTTTTTT.